This TCR beta chain derives from a study of T cells after yellow fever vaccination. Study-wide results and limits: From the bulk population, abundant clonotypes could contaminate and appear within FACS-sorted repertoires. Overall, a small share of clonotypes was seen in both CD4 and CD8 compartments.

The length of the CDR3 is 14 residues. The V and J ends lost 7 bases and 5 bases, in that order; junction bases with no gene match: 10. Points on this clonotype: Its target is not known.

MiXCR, applied by TCRdb to the 5' RACE reads, yields one record per CDR3 protein. Here the sample spans 450,000 to 550,000 distinct CDR3 sequences, roughly 22% being singletons. The specimen comprised PBMCs, sampled roughly 23 days after the first yellow fever vaccination. This TCR was recovered from a young man who received the YFV17D yellow fever vaccine. The genes are TRBV12-3 or TRBV12-4 and TRBJ2-5; 7 bases line up with TRBD2. As DNA, the CDR3 is TGTGCCAGCACACCCTGGCTAGCGGAGGAGACCCAGTACTTC. It yields the protein CASTPWLAEETQYF.